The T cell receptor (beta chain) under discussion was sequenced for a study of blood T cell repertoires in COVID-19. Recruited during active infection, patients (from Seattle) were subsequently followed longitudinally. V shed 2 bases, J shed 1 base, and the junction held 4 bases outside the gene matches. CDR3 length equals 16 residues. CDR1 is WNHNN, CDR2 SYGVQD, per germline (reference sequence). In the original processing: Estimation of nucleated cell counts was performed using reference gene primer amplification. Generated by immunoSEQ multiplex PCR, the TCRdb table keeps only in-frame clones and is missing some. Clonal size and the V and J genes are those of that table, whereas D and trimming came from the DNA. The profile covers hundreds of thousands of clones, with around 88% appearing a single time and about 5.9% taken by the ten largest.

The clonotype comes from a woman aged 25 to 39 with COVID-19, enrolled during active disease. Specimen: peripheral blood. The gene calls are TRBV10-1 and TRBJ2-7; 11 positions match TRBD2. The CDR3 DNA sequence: TGCGCCAGCAGTGAGACTAGCGGGGGCCTTTCCTACGAGCAGTACTTC. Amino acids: CASSETSGGLSYEQYF.